This is a list of T cell receptor beta chains from one sample in a study of blood T cells in healthy people across ages. TCRdb independently ran MiXCR on the 5' RACE reads; one entry per CDR3 protein. This repertoire shows about a million distinct CDR3 sequences, roughly half found once; its top ten account for roughly 23%. The sequencing input was blood. The origin of the receptors is a woman between 55 and 75 years old in good health. Each CDR3 is given with its conserved first and last residue. The D gene is left open where the match is weak. Size tells how often a clone was seen (once, few, many) or the class of an expanded clone, and some rows leave it out.

clone_size	v_call	d_call	j_call	cdr3_aa	cdr3_nt
.	TRBV20-1	.	TRBJ2-3	CSTPRTDTQYF	TGCAGTACGCCCAGAACAGATACGCAGTATTTT
.	TRBV27	.	TRBJ2-5	CASSRNGPREETQYF	TGTGCCAGCAGTAGGAATGGGCCCCGAGAAGAGACCCAGTACTTC
.	TRBV20-1	.	TRBJ2-3	CSARAPLAAGGADTQYF	TGCAGTGCTAGAGCACCGCTAGCGGCCGGGGGCGCAGATACGCAGTATTTT
.	TRBV20-1	.	TRBJ2-5	CSAEATETQYF	TGCAGTGCTGAAGCGACGGAGACCCAGTACTTC
.	TRBV4-3	.	TRBJ2-7	CASSVRVGSSLEQYF	TGCGCCAGCAGTGTCCGAGTTGGATCGTCCCTCGAGCAGTACTTC
few	TRBV7-8	.	TRBJ2-7	CASSPPLLDGPYEQYF	TGTGCCAGCAGCCCCCCCCTCCTCGACGGTCCCTACGAGCAGTACTTC
few	TRBV20-1	TRBD2	TRBJ2-7	CSARSSGRGLGYEQYF	TGCAGTGCTAGATCTAGCGGGAGGGGGTTGGGCTACGAGCAGTACTTC
.	TRBV29-1	TRBD2	TRBJ2-3	CGVPLAAFTDTQYF	TGCGGAGTTCCGCTAGCGGCCTTCACAGATACGCAGTATTTT
.	TRBV21-1	.	TRBJ1-4	CASSKGARNATNEKLFF	TGTGCCAGCAGCAAAGGCGCCAGAAACGCAACTAATGAAAAACTGTTTTTT
.	TRBV25-1	.	TRBJ1-1	CASSTFLGGAFF	TGTGCCAGCAGTACCTTTTTGGGGGGGGCTTTCTTT
.	TRBV30	.	TRBJ1-2	CAWSELHSYGYTF	TGTGCCTGGAGTGAACTGCACTCCTATGGCTACACCTTC
few	TRBV3-1	TRBD2	TRBJ2-5	CASSFRTSGIDEQYF	TGTGCCAGCAGCTTTCGGACTAGCGGGATTGATGAGCAGTACTTC
few	TRBV4-3	.	TRBJ1-4	CASSQDLGEANEKLFF	TGCGCCAGCAGCCAAGATCTGGGGGAAGCTAATGAAAAACTGTTTTTT
.	TRBV27	TRBD1	TRBJ2-7	CASSLGHRGYEQYF	TGTGCCAGCAGTTTAGGGCACAGGGGCTACGAGCAGTACTTC
.	TRBV25-1	TRBD1	TRBJ1-6	CASKFGQGSTPLHF	TGTGCCAGCAAATTCGGACAGGGTTCTACACCCCTCCACTTT
few	TRBV12-3/TRBV12-4	TRBD1	TRBJ1-2	CASSWGRGRLNYGYTF	TGTGCCAGCAGTTGGGGGAGGGGGCGACTAAACTATGGCTACACCTTC
few	TRBV20-1	.	TRBJ2-3	CSAPLTDTQYF	TGCAGTGCTCCATTGACAGATACGCAGTATTTT
.	TRBV29-1	.	TRBJ2-1	CSVETPTEQFF	TGCAGCGTTGAAACTCCGACTGAGCAGTTCTTC
.	TRBV7-9	.	TRBJ2-7	CASSPDSAGLLEQYF	TGTGCCAGCAGCCCAGACAGTGCGGGACTTCTCGAGCAGTACTTC
few	TRBV20-1	.	TRBJ2-7	CSARGPPSYEQYF	TGCAGTGCTAGGGGGCCTCCCTCCTACGAGCAGTACTTC
.	TRBV12-3/TRBV12-4	.	TRBJ2-3	CASRARASTGTQYF	TGTGCCAGCAGGGCGCGGGCCAGCACAGGTACGCAGTATTTT
.	TRBV3-1	.	TRBJ1-1	CASSPRGRDSEAFF	TGTGCCAGCAGCCCCCGGGGCAGGGATTCTGAAGCTTTCTTT
.	TRBV7-9	TRBD1	TRBJ1-1	CASSHPQQQGSAAEAFF	TGTGCCAGCAGCCATCCCCAACAACAGGGGTCCGCAGCTGAAGCTTTCTTT
.	TRBV4-1	.	TRBJ2-7	CASRNGATAYEQYF	TGCGCCAGCAGGAACGGGGCCACAGCCTACGAGCAGTACTTC
.	TRBV28	TRBD2	TRBJ2-4	CASSFRLAGPKNIQYF	TGTGCCAGCAGTTTTAGGCTAGCGGGTCCCAAAAACATTCAGTACTTC
.	TRBV5-1	.	TRBJ2-1	CASSETASMERGYNEQFF	TGCGCCAGCAGCGAGACGGCTAGCATGGAGAGGGGGTACAATGAGCAGTTCTTC
.	TRBV28	TRBD2	TRBJ2-7	CASSLAGENNEQYF	TGTGCCAGCAGTTTGGCGGGGGAAAACAATGAGCAGTACTTC
.	TRBV2	.	TRBJ1-2	CASSVVSNYGYTF	TGTGCCAGCAGTGTGGTCAGTAACTATGGCTACACCTTC
.	TRBV9	TRBD1	TRBJ2-3	CASSPQGALASDTQYF	TGTGCCAGCAGCCCTCAGGGGGCCCTAGCCTCCGATACGCAGTATTTT
few	TRBV7-8	TRBD1	TRBJ2-1	CASSFSVLRQGYLYNEQFF	TGTGCCAGCAGCTTTTCCGTTTTGAGACAGGGATACCTATACAATGAGCAGTTCTTC
.	TRBV29-1	TRBD2	TRBJ2-1	CSVERPAGGFEQFF	TGCAGCGTTGAAAGGCCAGCGGGAGGTTTTGAGCAGTTCTTC
.	TRBV28	.	TRBJ2-5	CASSFPLSEWKETQYF	TGTGCCAGCAGTTTCCCCTTATCCGAATGGAAAGAGACCCAGTACTTC
.	TRBV28	TRBD1	TRBJ1-5	CVSSQGGASNQPQHF	TGTGTCAGCAGCCAGGGGGGGGCGAGCAATCAGCCCCAGCATTTT
.	TRBV2	TRBD1	TRBJ2-7	CASRPIQGTGYEQYF	TGTGCCAGCAGGCCCATACAGGGGACGGGTTACGAGCAGTACTTC
.	TRBV7-6	.	TRBJ2-5	CASSGGGRAKTQYF	TGTGCCAGCAGCGGGGGGGGCCGGGCGAAGACCCAGTACTTC